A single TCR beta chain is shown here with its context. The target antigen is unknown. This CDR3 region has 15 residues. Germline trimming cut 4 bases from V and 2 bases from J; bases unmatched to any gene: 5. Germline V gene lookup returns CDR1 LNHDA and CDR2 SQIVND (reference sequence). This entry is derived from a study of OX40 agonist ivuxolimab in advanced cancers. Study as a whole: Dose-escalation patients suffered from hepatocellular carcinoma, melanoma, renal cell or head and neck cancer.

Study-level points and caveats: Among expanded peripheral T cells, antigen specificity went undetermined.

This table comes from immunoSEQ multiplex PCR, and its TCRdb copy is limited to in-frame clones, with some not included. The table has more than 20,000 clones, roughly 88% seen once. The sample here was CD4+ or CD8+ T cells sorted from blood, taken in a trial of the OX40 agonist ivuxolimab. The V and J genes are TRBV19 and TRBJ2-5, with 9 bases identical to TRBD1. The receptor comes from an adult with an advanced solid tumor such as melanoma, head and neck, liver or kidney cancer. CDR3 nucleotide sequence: TGTGCCAGTAGTAACGGACAGGGGTTGCAAGAGACCCAGTACTTC. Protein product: CASSNGQGLQETQYF.